This T cell receptor (beta chain) emerged from a study of blood T cell repertoires in COVID-19. On the study more broadly: Whether acute or convalescent, the COVID-19 samples came from the United States, Italy and Spain. Sources were T cells, B-cell-depleted T cells, or PBMCs; the material itself was cDNA or gDNA.

The CDR3 covers 16 residues. CDR1 and CDR2 from the germline V gene are SGHTA and FQGTGA. The ends lost 5 bases at V and 0 bases at J; junction bases unmatched: 3. Original handling: Amplification from reference gene primers served as the basis for estimated nucleated cell counts. Method: immunoSEQ multiplex PCR; TCRdb's copy keeps in-frame clones and lacks some. The V and J calls and clone size are taken from that table; D and trimming were inferred from the DNA. Among 250,000 to 300,000 clones, around 87% were seen once, and the ten largest hold approximately 5.1%. The rearrangement uses TRBV7-3 and TRBJ2-1; TRBD2 aligns across 11 bases. The sample taken for sequencing was peripheral blood. The TCR comes from an older woman with COVID-19, enrolled during active disease. This CDR3 reads CASSSTSGSSYNEQFF. CDR3 nucleotide sequence: TGTGCCAGCAGCAGCACTAGCGGGAGCTCCTACAATGAGCAGTTCTTC.